The TCR beta chain under discussion was sequenced for a study of technical replicates of blood from a handful of donors. This CDR3 has 15 amino acids. The V gene's germline CDR1 is LNHDA and CDR2 SQIVND (reference sequence). V shed 6 bases and J 2 bases; nucleotides not matched to a gene: 7. Sequenced by immunoSEQ multiplex PCR; TCRdb stores in-frame clones only, minus some. Of around 9,000 clones in the sample, roughly 91% were seen once. This clonotype was sampled from a human donor in good health. This chain connects TRBV19 to TRBJ2-7; 10 bases fit TRBD2. Sequenced material: PBMCs. This CDR3 is CASRETSGQTYEQYF. Written as DNA, the CDR3 is TGTGCCAGTAGAGAGACTAGCGGGCAAACCTACGAGCAGTACTTC.